One and the same sample provided the 8 T cell receptor beta chains below, sequenced in a study of early T cells in non-severe SARS-CoV-2 infection. TCRdb processed the 5' RACE reads anew with MiXCR; each CDR3 protein has one entry. The table has about 80,000 distinct CDR3 sequences, over 9% seen once. Sequenced sample: whole blood. The receptors stem from an adult who was a healthcare worker with PCR-confirmed SARS-CoV-2 infection or an uninfected control (not recorded which).

The gene calls are TRBV28 and TRBJ2-7, with TRBD2 identical over 11 bases. The CDR3 is made up of 14 amino acids. V was pared by 8 bases and J by 0 bases, with 3 bases of the junction left unmatched. CDR1 and CDR2 (germline): MDHEN, SYDVKM. CDR3 coding DNA: TGTGCCAGCGACACTAGCGGGAGCTCCTACGAGCAGTACTTC. It codes for CASDTSGSSYEQYF.

This clonotype was counted ten times or more. The V and J genes are TRBV5-6 and TRBJ2-3; D may be TRBD1 (6 bases). Germline CDR1 is SGHDT and CDR2 is YYEEEE. The CDR3 has 15 residues. The V end lost 5 bases, the J end lost 3 bases, and 16 bases lay between the germline ends. This chain's CDR3 is CASSPTGPQTDTQYF. The CDR3 nucleotides read TGTGCCAGCAGTCCTACAGGGCCCCAGACAGATACGCAGTATTTT.

This clonotype was detected ten times or more. The V call is TRBV5-1, the J call TRBJ2-1; 13 bases line up with TRBD2. In germline, CDR1 is SGHRS, CDR2 YFSETQ. The J segment lost 7 bases and the V segment lost 2 bases, leaving 15 bases of the junction unmatched. This CDR3 has 19 residues. The CDR3 DNA reads as TGCGCCAGCAGCTTCATGGGGACTAGCGGGAAGCCAAAGGGTAATGAGCAGTTCTTC. It codes for CASSFMGTSGKPKGNEQFF.

This clonotype was observed many times. The rearrangement joins TRBV28 to TRBJ2-7, with 7 bases matching TRBD2. CDR1 and CDR2 (germline): MDHEN, SYDVKM. Trimming removed 4 bases from V and 3 bases from J; junction bases left unmatched: 12. This CDR3 is built from 16 residues. The CDR3, as DNA: TGTGCCAGCAGTTCTGTAGTAGGCGGGAGTTTCTACGAGCAGTACTTC. As protein: CASSSVVGGSFYEQYF.

This clonotype was counted between two and nine times. CDR3 region: CASSGGQGSWEQYF. DNA of the CDR3: TGTGCCAGCAGTGGGGGACAGGGGTCGTGGGAGCAGTACTTC. The rearrangement uses TRBV2 and TRBJ2-7; 10 bases line up with TRBD1. This CDR3 is built from 14 residues. V was pared by 4 bases and J by 7 bases, with 7 bases of the junction left unmatched. Germline V gives CDR1 SNHLY, CDR2 FYNNEI.

This clonotype was recorded many times. CDR3 in amino acids: CASTLLGGENIQYF. Written as DNA, the CDR3 is TGTGCCAGCACCCTATTGGGCGGGGAAAACATTCAGTACTTC. The rearrangement uses TRBV28 and TRBJ2-4; TRBD2 might be the D (6 bases). This CDR3 has 14 residues. The V end lost 7 bases, the J end lost 5 bases, and 15 bases lay between the germline ends. The germline V gene has CDR1 MDHEN and CDR2 SYDVKM.

This chain joins TRBV6-6 and TRBJ1-5; possibly TRBD1 for D (6 bases). There are 15 residues in the CDR3. Germline V lookup: CDR1 MNHNY, CDR2 SVGAGI (reference sequence). Trimming cost V 5 bases and J 3 bases, with 14 bases left between them. The CDR3 here is CASSPQGRSNQPQHF. DNA for the CDR3: TGTGCCAGCAGTCCTCAGGGGCGATCCAATCAGCCCCAGCATTTT.

Many counts were recorded for this clonotype. This chain uses TRBV6-1 with TRBJ1-1; D gene unclear. V lost 0 bases, J lost 2 bases, and 7 bases lay in between. CDR1 is MNHNS and CDR2 is SASEGT in the germline V gene. This CDR3 contains 14 residues. The CDR3 loop reads CASSEAWGNTEAFF. DNA of the CDR3: TGTGCCAGCAGTGAAGCGTGGGGTAACACTGAAGCTTTCTTT.